This TCR beta chain emerged from a study of cytomegalovirus exposure and HLA in healthy donors. Whole-study results and caveats: There were under 200 TCR beta chains listed as cytomegalovirus-associated. From TCR beta sequences, most subjects' HLA-A and HLA-B alleles were reportedly predicted accurately. Generally TCR sequences proved uncommon, though certain public TCRs appeared in numerous donors.

The PCR contained 60 Vbeta and 13 Jbeta primers. Data came from immunoSEQ multiplex PCR; TCRdb stores just in-frame clones and leaves some out. The sample comprises roughly 160,000 clones, less than 90% of which are singletons, and 0.38% rests with the top ten. With regard to this clone: Antigen unknown.

The germline CDR1 and CDR2 sequences are ENHRY and SYGVKD. CDR3 length equals 17 residues. V gave up 6 bases and J gave up 5 bases; unmatched junction bases: 15. Each of the donors was a healthy bone marrow donor. The material sequenced was PBMCs. The V call is TRBV10-3, the J call TRBJ2-1; 8 bases fit TRBD2. The TCR comes from a boy between 2 and 10 years old in good health and CMV-seronegative. In DNA form, the CDR3 reads TGTGCCATCAGCGGGGGGGTTCAGGAATCTCCCAACAATGAGCAGTTCTTC. Protein: CAISGGVQESPNNEQFF.